The 20 T cell receptor beta chains presented below share a single source sample, sequenced in a study of blood T cell repertoires in COVID-19. TCRdb's copy holds only in-frame clones and misses some; the assay was immunoSEQ multiplex PCR. The sample carries some 170,000 clones, roughly 87% recorded once. Sequences were obtained from peripheral blood. Source of these receptors: a woman between 45 and 60 years old with acute or convalescent COVID-19.

The V gene is TRBV6-5, the J gene TRBJ1-3; D not certain. From germline, CDR1 is MNHEY and CDR2 SVGAGI. This CDR3 has 15 residues. V gave up 4 bases and J gave up 0 bases, with 10 bases separating them. CDR3 sequence reads: CASSSEVPSGNTIYF. The CDR3 DNA follows: TGTGCCAGCAGTTCCGAGGTCCCCTCTGGAAACACCATATATTTT.

The chain links TRBV19 to TRBJ2-7; 7 nucleotides match TRBD2. The germline gives CDR1 LNHDA, CDR2 SQIVND (reference sequence). After removal of 2 bases from V and 2 bases from J, the junction contained 6 bases not matched to a gene. The CDR3 sequence is 15 residues long. DNA for the CDR3: TGTGCCAGTAGTATAAGTACGGGAGGACCCTACGAGCAGTACTTC. It translates to CASSISTGGPYEQYF.

The V and J genes are TRBV18 and TRBJ2-5, with 7 bases matching TRBD2. J gave up 3 bases and V 0 bases, and 4 bases lay outside the gene matches. CDR3 length: 15 residues. Germline assignment: CDR1 KGHSH and CDR2 LQKENI. CDR3 region: CASSPPSLAEETQYF. The DNA of the CDR3 is TGTGCCAGCTCACCACCGTCCCTAGCGGAAGAGACCCAGTACTTC. Drawing the rest from reference TRBV18 and TRBJ2-5, the complete variable domain is NAGVMQNPRHLVRRRGQEARLRCSPMKGHSHVYWYRQLPEEGLKFMVYLQKENIIDESGMPKERFSAEFPKEGPSILRIQQVVRGDSAAYFCASSPPSLAEETQYFGPGTRLLVL.

This rearrangement joins TRBV5-6 to TRBJ2-1, with TRBD2 identical over 8 bases. Trimming took 3 bases from V and 1 from J; bases not matched to a gene: 3. The germline V gene has CDR1 SGHDT and CDR2 YYEEEE. The CDR3 spans 15 residues. CDR3 coding DNA: TGTGCCAGCAGCTCTCGGGGGGGATCCTACAATGAGCAGTTCTTC. Translation: CASSSRGGSYNEQFF. Variable domain in full (rest from reference TRBV5-6 and TRBJ2-1): DAGVTQSPTHLIKTRGQQVTLRCSPKSGHDTVSWYQQALGQGPQFIFQYYEEEERQRGNFPDRFSGHQFPNYSSELNVNALLLGDSALYLCASSSRGGSYNEQFFGPGTRLTVL.

The chain links TRBV11-1 to TRBJ1-1; 9 bases line up with TRBD1. The CDR3 extends over 14 amino acids. J lost 11 bases, V lost 7 bases, and 14 bases had no gene match. CDR1 is SGHAT, CDR2 FQDESV, per germline (reference sequence). This CDR3 is CASTLGQGLESAFF. The DNA of the CDR3 is TGTGCCAGCACCCTAGGACAGGGGCTAGAATCGGCTTTCTTT.

V and J are TRBV6-2 or TRBV6-3 and TRBJ2-1, with unresolved D. Trimming left V 5 bases short and J 3 bases short, with 11 bases between. CDR1 and CDR2 (germline): MNHEY, SVGEGT. The CDR3 has 14 residues. The CDR3 nucleotides are TGTGCCAGCAGTAGTCTATCCTTCTACAATGAGCAGTTCTTC. Protein sequence: CASSSLSFYNEQFF.

V usage is TRBV28 and J usage is TRBJ2-5; 8 bases fit TRBD1. The CDR3 has 21 amino acids. Germline CDR1 and CDR2: MDHEN and SYDVKM. Unmatched junction bases numbered 25, after V lost 6 bases and J lost 1 base. The CDR3: CASSTLILRQGASLIQETQYF. For the CDR3, the DNA is TGTGCCAGCAGCACCCTTATATTGCGGCAGGGGGCTTCGTTAATCCAAGAGACCCAGTACTTC.

The rearrangement uses TRBV5-1 and TRBJ2-3, with 10 bases lining up with TRBD2. V was pared by 0 bases and J by 4 bases, with 11 bases of the junction left unmatched. This CDR3 contains 18 residues. Germline assignment: CDR1 SGHRS and CDR2 YFSETQ. The CDR3 DNA is TGCGCCAGCAGCTTGGTACCAGCGGGGGGGCTGGCAGCAGATACGCAGTATTTT. This codes for CASSLVPAGGLAADTQYF.

The chain joins TRBV2 to TRBJ2-7; 7 bases agree with TRBD1. This CDR3 has 17 amino acids. Germline V gene lookup returns CDR1 SNHLY and CDR2 FYNNEI. Trimming cost V 10 bases and J 2 bases; bases outside gene matches: 20. The chain's CDR3 is CAKNEVKTGPITYEQYF. In nucleotides, the CDR3 is TGTGCCAAAAATGAAGTAAAGACAGGGCCGATAACCTACGAGCAGTACTTC.

The rearrangement uses TRBV11-3 and TRBJ2-1, with 7 bases matching TRBD2. The trim removed 0 bases at V and 7 bases at J, leaving 6 bases unmatched. This CDR3 is built from 15 residues. Germline V lookup: CDR1 SGHNT, CDR2 YENEEA. The CDR3 loop reads CASSLDGGVGNEQFF. In DNA form, the CDR3 reads TGTGCCAGCAGCTTAGATGGGGGGGTAGGGAATGAGCAGTTCTTC.

The gene calls are TRBV7-2 and TRBJ1-2; 10 bases are a match to TRBD1. Germline CDR1 and CDR2: SGHTA and FQGNSA. J lost 5 bases, V lost 9 bases, and 9 bases had no gene match. This CDR3 contains 14 residues. The CDR3, as DNA: TGTGCCAGGGTAGATGGGACAGGGGCATATGGCTACACCTTC. Translating it yields CARVDGTGAYGYTF. Full variable domain (rest looked up from reference TRBV7-2 and TRBJ1-2): GAGVSQSPSNKVTEKGKDVELRCDPISGHTALYWYRQSLGQGLEFLIYFQGNSAPDKSGLPSDRFSAERTGGSVSTLTIQRTQQEDSAVYLCARVDGTGAYGYTFGSGTRLTVV.

The J gene is TRBJ1-1, the V gene TRBV30; perhaps TRBD1 as D (6 bases). Trimming stripped 0 bases from V and 1 base from J, with 9 bases between. CDR3 size: 14 residues. Per germline, CDR1 GTSNPN and CDR2 SVGIG (reference sequence). The DNA of the CDR3 is TGTGCCTGGAGTGTCGACAGGCGGAACACTGAAGCTTTCTTT. This encodes CAWSVDRRNTEAFF.

The chain uses TRBV10-2 and TRBJ1-2; D call uncertain. V shed 0 bases and J shed 1 base, with 12 bases lying between them. Germline CDR1 and CDR2: WSHSY and SAAADI. The length of the CDR3 is 16 residues. In DNA form, the CDR3 reads TGCGCCAGCAGTGAGTCAAGAGACACCCTTAACTATGGCTACACCTTC. Encoded protein: CASSESRDTLNYGYTF.

The chain carries TRBV5-6 and TRBJ1-2, with 7 bases fitting TRBD1. The germline V gene has CDR1 SGHDT and CDR2 YYEEEE. V was clipped by 5 bases and J by 6 bases; unmatched bases: 7. The CDR3 is made up of 13 amino acids. CDR3 DNA: TGTGCCAGCAGAATGTACAGGGGAGATGGCTACACCTTC. This encodes CASRMYRGDGYTF.

V usage is TRBV3-1 (or the pseudogene TRBV3-2) and J usage is TRBJ1-5; D uncertain. Germline V gene lookup returns CDR1 LGHDT and CDR2 YNNKEL (reference sequence). The V and J ends lost 0 bases and 0 bases respectively, with 6 bases between them. CDR3 length: 15 residues. The CDR3 region is CASSQENNSNQPQHF. As DNA, the CDR3 is TGTGCCAGCAGCCAAGAAAATAATAGCAATCAGCCCCAGCATTTT.

The rearrangement joins TRBV19 to TRBJ2-7; TRBD1 aligns across 10 bases. The CDR3 runs 14 residues. Germline trimming cut 9 bases from V and 6 bases from J; bases unmatched to any gene: 11. Germline CDR1 LNHDA, CDR2 SQIVND (reference sequence). Here the CDR3 reads CASKITGQGLEQYF. Written as DNA, the CDR3 is TGTGCCAGCAAAATTACGGGACAGGGGCTCGAGCAGTACTTC.

This chain connects TRBV11-3 to TRBJ2-7; 10 bases are a match to TRBD1. Germline V CDR1 and CDR2: SGHNT, YENEEA. V gave up 3 bases and J gave up 2 bases; unmatched junction bases: 1. The CDR3 runs 14 residues. CDR3 sequence: CASSLGQGPYEQYF. CDR3 nucleotides: TGTGCCAGCAGCTTGGGACAGGGGCCCTACGAGCAGTACTTC. The full variable domain, its missing parts supplied by reference TRBV11-3 and TRBJ2-7, is EAGVVQSPRYKIIEKKQPVAFWCNPISGHNTLYWYLQNLGQGPELLIRYENEEAVDDSQLPKDRFSAERLKGVDSTLKIQPAELGDSAVYLCASSLGQGPYEQYFGPGTRLTVT.

The chain employs TRBV30 and TRBJ2-3; 8 positions agree with TRBD2. The germline V gene encodes CDR1 GTSNPN and CDR2 SVGIG (reference sequence). The CDR3 extends over 14 amino acids. CDR3 sequence reads: CARGGRLATDTQYF. DNA of the CDR3: TGTGCTCGCGGGGGGAGGTTGGCCACAGATACGCAGTATTTT.

This chain connects TRBV6-2 or TRBV6-3 to TRBJ2-1; 7 nucleotides agree with TRBD1. V gave up 2 bases and J gave up 7 bases; unmatched junction bases: 8. The CDR3 covers 15 residues. Germline V CDR1 and CDR2: MNHEY, SVGEGT. CDR3 nucleotides: TGTGCCAGCAGTTACCGGGGACAGTTCAGGAATGAGCAGTTCTTC. Encoded protein: CASSYRGQFRNEQFF.

The V gene is TRBV5-1, the J gene TRBJ1-1, with unresolved D. V was trimmed by 2 bases and J by 1 base, leaving 6 bases between them. The CDR3 consists of 13 residues. CDR1 is SGHRS and CDR2 is YFSETQ in the germline V gene. CDR3 in DNA: TGCGCCAGCAGCTTTGAGAGGAACACTGAAGCTTTCTTT. Encoded protein: CASSFERNTEAFF.